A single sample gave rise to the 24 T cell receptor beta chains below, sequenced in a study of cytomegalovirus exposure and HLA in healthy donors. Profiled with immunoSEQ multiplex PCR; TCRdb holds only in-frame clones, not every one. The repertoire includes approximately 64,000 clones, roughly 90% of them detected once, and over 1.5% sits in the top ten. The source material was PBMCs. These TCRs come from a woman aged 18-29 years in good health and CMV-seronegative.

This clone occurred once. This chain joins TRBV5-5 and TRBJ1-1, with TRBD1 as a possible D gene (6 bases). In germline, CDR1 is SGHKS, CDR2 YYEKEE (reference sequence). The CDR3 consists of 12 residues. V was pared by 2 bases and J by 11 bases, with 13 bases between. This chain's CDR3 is CASSLGGSGAFF. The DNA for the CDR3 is TGTGCCAGCAGCTTAGGGGGATCTGGGGCTTTCTTT.

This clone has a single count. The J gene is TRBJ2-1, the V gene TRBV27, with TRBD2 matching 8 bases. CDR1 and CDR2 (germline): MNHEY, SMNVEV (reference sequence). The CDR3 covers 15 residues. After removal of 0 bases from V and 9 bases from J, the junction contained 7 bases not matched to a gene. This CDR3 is CASSLSILAGSEQFF. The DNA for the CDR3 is TGTGCCAGCAGTTTATCGATTTTAGCGGGGAGTGAGCAGTTCTTC.

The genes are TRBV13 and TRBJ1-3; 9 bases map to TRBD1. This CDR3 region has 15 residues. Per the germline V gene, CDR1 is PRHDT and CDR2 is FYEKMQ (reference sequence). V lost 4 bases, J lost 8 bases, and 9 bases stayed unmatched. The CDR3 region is CASSSIQGARDTIYF. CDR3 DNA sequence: TGTGCCAGCAGCTCAATACAGGGGGCTAGAGACACCATATATTTT. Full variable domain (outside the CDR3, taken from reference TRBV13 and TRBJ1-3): AAGVIQSPRHLIKEKRETATLKCYPIPRHDTVYWYQQGPGQDPQFLISFYEKMQSDKGSIPDRFSAQQFSDYHSELNMSSLELGDSALYFCASSSIQGARDTIYFGEGSWLTVV.

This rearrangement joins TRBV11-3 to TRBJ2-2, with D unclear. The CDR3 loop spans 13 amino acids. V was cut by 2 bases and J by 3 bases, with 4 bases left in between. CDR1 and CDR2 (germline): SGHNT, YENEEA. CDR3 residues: CASSLLHTGELFF. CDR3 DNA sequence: TGTGCCAGCAGCTTACTCCACACCGGGGAGCTGTTTTTT.

CDR3 coding DNA: TGCGCCAGCAGCTTGGTGGGACAGGGGGCTTTCGGCTACACCTTC. This encodes CASSLVGQGAFGYTF. This chain links TRBV5-1 with TRBJ1-2; 12 bases are a match to TRBD1. CDR3 length: 15 amino acids. The V gene end was trimmed by 0 bases and the J gene end by 8 bases; junction bases not matched to a gene: 5. Per germline, CDR1 SGHRS and CDR2 YFSETQ.

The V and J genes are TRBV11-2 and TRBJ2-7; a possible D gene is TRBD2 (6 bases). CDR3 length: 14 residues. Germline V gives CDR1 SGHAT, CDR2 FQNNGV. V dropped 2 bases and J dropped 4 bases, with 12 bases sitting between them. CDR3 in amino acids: CASSLFGGKYEQYF. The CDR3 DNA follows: TGTGCCAGCAGCTTATTCGGCGGGAAGTACGAGCAGTACTTC.

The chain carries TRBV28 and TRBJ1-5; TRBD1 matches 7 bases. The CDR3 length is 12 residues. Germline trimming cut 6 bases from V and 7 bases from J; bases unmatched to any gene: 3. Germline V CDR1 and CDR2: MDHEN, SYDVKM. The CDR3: CASSLRGQPQHF. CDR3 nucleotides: TGTGCCAGCAGCCTCAGGGGGCAGCCCCAGCATTTT.

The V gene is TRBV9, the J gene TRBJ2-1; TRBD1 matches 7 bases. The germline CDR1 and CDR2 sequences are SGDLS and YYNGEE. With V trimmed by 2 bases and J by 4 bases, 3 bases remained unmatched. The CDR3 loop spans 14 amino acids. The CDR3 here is CASSVRDRYNEQFF. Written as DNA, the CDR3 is TGTGCCAGCAGCGTCAGGGACAGATACAATGAGCAGTTCTTC.

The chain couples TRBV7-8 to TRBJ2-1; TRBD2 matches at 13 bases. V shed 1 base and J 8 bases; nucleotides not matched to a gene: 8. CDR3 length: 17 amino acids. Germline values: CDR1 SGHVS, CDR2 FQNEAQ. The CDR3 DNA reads TGTGCCAGCAGCTTAGAACTAGCGGGGGGGTTGCGCGATGAGCAGTTCTTC. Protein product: CASSLELAGGLRDEQFF.

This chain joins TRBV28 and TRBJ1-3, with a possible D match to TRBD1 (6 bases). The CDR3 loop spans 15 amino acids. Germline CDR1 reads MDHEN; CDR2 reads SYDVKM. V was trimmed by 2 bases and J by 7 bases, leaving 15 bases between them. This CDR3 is CASSLIQGSRNTIYF. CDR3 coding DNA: TGTGCCAGCAGTTTAATACAGGGCTCGAGGAACACCATATATTTT. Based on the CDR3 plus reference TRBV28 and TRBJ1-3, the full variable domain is DVKVTQSSRYLVKRTGEKVFLECVQDMDHENMFWYRQDPGLGLRLIYFSYDVKMKEKGDIPEGYSVSREKKERFSLILESASTNQTSMYLCASSLIQGSRNTIYFGEGSWLTVV.

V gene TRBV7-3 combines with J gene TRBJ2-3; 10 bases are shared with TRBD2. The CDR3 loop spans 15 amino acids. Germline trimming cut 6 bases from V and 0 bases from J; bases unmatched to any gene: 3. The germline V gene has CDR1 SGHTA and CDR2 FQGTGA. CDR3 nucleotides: TGTGCCAGCAGTCGGACTAGCGGAAGCACAGATACGCAGTATTTT. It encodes CASSRTSGSTDTQYF.

This chain's CDR3 is CASSLWGGTSSTDTQYF. The CDR3 DNA reads as TGTGCCAGCAGCTTATGGGGGGGGACTTCTTCAACAGATACGCAGTATTTT. The gene calls are TRBV7-2 and TRBJ2-3; 7 positions agree with TRBD2. Germline trimming cut 2 bases from V and 3 bases from J; bases unmatched to any gene: 11. The CDR3 is 17 residues long. Germline V lookup: CDR1 SGHTA, CDR2 FQGNSA.

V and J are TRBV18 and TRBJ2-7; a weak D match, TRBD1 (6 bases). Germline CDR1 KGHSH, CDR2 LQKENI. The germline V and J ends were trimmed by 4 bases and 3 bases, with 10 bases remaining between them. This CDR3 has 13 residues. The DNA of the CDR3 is TGTGCCAGCTCACTCAGGGGTCTCTACGAGCAGTACTTC. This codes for CASSLRGLYEQYF.

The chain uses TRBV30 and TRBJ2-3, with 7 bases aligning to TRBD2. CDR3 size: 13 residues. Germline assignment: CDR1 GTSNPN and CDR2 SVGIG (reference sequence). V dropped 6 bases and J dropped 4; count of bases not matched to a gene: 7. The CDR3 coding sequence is TGTGCCTGTTTCGGGGGGAGACCAGATACGCAGTATTTT. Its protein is CACFGGRPDTQYF.

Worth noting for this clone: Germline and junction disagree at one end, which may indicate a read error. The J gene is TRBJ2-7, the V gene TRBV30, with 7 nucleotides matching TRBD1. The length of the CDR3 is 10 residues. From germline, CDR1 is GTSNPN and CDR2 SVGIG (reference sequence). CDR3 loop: CAWSEGATFF. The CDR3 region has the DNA TGTGCCTGGAGTGAGGGGGCCACCTTCTTC.

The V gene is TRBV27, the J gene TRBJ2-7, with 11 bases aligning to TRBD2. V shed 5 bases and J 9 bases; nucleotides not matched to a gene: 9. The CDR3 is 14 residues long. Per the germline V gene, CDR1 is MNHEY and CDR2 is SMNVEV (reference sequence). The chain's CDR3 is CASSPIIAGGRQYF. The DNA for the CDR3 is TGTGCCAGCAGTCCCATTATAGCGGGGGGGAGGCAGTACTTC.

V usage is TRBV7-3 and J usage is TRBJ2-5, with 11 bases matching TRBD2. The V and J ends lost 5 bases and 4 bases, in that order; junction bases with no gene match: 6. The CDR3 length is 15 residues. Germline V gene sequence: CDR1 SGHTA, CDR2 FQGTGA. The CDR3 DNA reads TGTGCCAGCAGCCCAAACGGACTAGCGGGAGAGACCCAGTACTTC. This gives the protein CASSPNGLAGETQYF.

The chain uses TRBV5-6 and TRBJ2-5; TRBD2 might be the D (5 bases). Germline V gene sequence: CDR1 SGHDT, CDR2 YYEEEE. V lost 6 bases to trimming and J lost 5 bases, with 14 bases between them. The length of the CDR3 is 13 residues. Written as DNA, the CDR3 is TGTGCCAGCAACCCATATGGGGAGGAGACCCAGTACTTC. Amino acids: CASNPYGEETQYF. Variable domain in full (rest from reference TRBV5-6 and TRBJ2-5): DAGVTQSPTHLIKTRGQQVTLRCSPKSGHDTVSWYQQALGQGPQFIFQYYEEEERQRGNFPDRFSGHQFPNYSSELNVNALLLGDSALYLCASNPYGEETQYFGPGTRLLVL.

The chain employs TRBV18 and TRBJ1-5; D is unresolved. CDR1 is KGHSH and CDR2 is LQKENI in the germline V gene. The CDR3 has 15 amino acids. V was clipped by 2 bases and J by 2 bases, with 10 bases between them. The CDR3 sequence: CASSPGRRGNQPQHF. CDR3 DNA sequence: TGTGCCAGCTCACCAGGTCGGCGGGGCAATCAGCCCCAGCATTTT. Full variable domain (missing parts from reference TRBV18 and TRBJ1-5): NAGVMQNPRHLVRRRGQEARLRCSPMKGHSHVYWYRQLPEEGLKFMVYLQKENIIDESGMPKERFSAEFPKEGPSILRIQQVVRGDSAAYFCASSPGRRGNQPQHFGDGTRLSIL.

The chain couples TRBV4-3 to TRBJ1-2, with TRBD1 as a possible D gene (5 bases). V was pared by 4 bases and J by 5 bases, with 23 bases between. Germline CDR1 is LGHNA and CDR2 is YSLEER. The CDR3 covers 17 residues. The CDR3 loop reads CASSRKIRQGGGYGYTF. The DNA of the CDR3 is TGCGCCAGCAGCCGAAAGATCAGGCAGGGCGGAGGGTATGGCTACACCTTC.

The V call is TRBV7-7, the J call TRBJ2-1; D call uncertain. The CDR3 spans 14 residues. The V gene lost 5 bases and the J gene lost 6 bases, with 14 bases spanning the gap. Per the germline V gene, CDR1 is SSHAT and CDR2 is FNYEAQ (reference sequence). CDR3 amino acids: CASSPSPGSNEQFF. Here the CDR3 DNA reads TGTGCCAGCAGCCCATCCCCCGGGTCCAATGAGCAGTTCTTC.

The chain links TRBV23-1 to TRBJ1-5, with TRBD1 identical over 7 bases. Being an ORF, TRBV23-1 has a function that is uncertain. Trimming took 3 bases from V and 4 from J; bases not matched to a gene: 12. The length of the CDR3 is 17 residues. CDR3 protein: CASSHIADRTLNQPQHF. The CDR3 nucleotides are TGCGCCAGCAGTCACATTGCGGACAGGACCTTAAATCAGCCCCAGCATTTT.

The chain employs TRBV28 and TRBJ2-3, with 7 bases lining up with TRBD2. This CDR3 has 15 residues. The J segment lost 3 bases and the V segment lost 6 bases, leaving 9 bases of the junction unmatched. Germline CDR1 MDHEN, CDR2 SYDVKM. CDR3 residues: CASRPLGRATDTQYF. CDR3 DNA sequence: TGTGCCAGCAGACCCCTTGGGAGGGCAACAGATACGCAGTATTTT.

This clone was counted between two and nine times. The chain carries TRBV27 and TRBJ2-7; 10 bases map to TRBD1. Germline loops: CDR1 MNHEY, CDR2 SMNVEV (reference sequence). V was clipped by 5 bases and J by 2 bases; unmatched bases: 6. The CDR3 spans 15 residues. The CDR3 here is CASSPGTGAPYEQYF. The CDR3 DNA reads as TGTGCCAGCAGTCCGGGGACAGGGGCGCCCTACGAGCAGTACTTC.